One and the same sample provided the 16 T cell receptor beta chains below, sequenced in a study of blood T cell repertoires in COVID-19. Profiling relied on immunoSEQ multiplex PCR, and the TCRdb table lists in-frame clones only, not all of them. Among about 65,000 clones listed, approximately 93% were seen once. Sequenced input: peripheral blood. Receptors were obtained from a man aged 65 to 85 with active COVID-19.

The V call is TRBV5-5, the J call TRBJ2-1; D unclear. V lost 1 base and J lost 9, with 8 bases in between. The CDR3 consists of 12 residues. Germline loops: CDR1 SGHKS, CDR2 YYEKEE (reference sequence). The CDR3 loop is CASSLTRLEQFF. CDR3 DNA sequence: TGTGCCAGCAGCTTGACCAGGCTTGAGCAGTTCTTC.

CDR3 sequence: CASSGTGGVEQFF. CDR3 sequence (DNA): TGTGCCAGTAGCGGGACAGGGGGAGTTGAGCAGTTCTTC. This chain connects TRBV19 to TRBJ2-1, with 11 bases aligning to TRBD1. V trimming: 6 bases; J trimming: 9 bases; junction bases outside the gene matches: 4. Germline V lookup: CDR1 LNHDA, CDR2 SQIVND (reference sequence). The CDR3 sequence is 13 residues long. Using reference TRBV19 and TRBJ2-1 for the parts outside the CDR3, the full variable domain is DGGITQSPKYLFRKEGQNVTLSCEQNLNHDAMYWYRQDPGQGLRLIYYSQIVNDFQKGDIAEGYSVSREKKESFPLTVTSAQKNPTAFYLCASSGTGGVEQFFGPGTRLTVL.

The chain is built from TRBV2 and TRBJ1-4; no reliable D call. The germline V gene has CDR1 SNHLY and CDR2 FYNNEI. The CDR3 has 17 residues. With 3 bases removed from V and 0 bases from J, the gap between germline ends came to 14 bases. The chain's CDR3 is CASSEFHGQSTNEKLFF. In DNA form, the CDR3 reads TGTGCCAGCAGTGAGTTTCATGGGCAGTCAACTAATGAAAAACTGTTTTTT. Filled out from reference TRBV2 and TRBJ1-4, the complete variable domain reads EPEVTQTPSHQVTQMGQEVILRCVPISNHLYFYWYRQILGQKVEFLVSFYNNEISEKSEIFDDQFSVERPDGSNFTLKIRSTKLEDSAMYFCASSEFHGQSTNEKLFFGSGTQLSVL.

The chain recombines TRBV9 with TRBJ2-3, with D perhaps matching TRBD1 (5 bases). The V end lost 4 bases, the J end lost 5 bases, and 14 bases lay between the germline ends. The CDR3 is made up of 14 amino acids. Germline values: CDR1 SGDLS, CDR2 YYNGEE. The CDR3 is CASSLGQQGDTQYF. CDR3 bases: TGTGCCAGCAGCCTGGGCCAGCAGGGAGATACGCAGTATTTT.

This chain uses TRBV2 with TRBJ2-5, with unresolved D. V lost 7 bases to trimming and J lost 4 bases, with 10 bases between them. This CDR3 is 12 amino acids long. Germline V gene sequence: CDR1 SNHLY, CDR2 FYNNEI. This CDR3 is CASKAHGETQYF. In nucleotides, the CDR3 is TGTGCCAGCAAAGCGCACGGAGAGACCCAGTACTTC.

The chain joins TRBV7-9 to TRBJ2-2; D remains unclear. Germline CDR1 reads SEHNR; CDR2 reads FQNEAQ (reference sequence). Deletions cut 5 bases from V and 11 bases from J, with 15 bases between. This CDR3 has 13 amino acids. The CDR3 nucleotides read TGTGCCAGCAGCACCAGAGGCCTAGATGAGCTGTTTTTT. Translating gives CASSTRGLDELFF.

The chain uses TRBV5-1 and TRBJ2-3; 12 positions agree with TRBD1. Trimming at V came to 4 bases and at J to 7 bases, leaving 10 bases not matched to a gene. CDR3 length equals 16 residues. The germline CDR1 and CDR2 sequences are SGHRS and YFSETQ. The CDR3 reads CASSLDGTGGGNTQYF. The CDR3 DNA sequence: TGCGCCAGCAGCCTAGACGGGACAGGGGGCGGAAATACGCAGTATTTT.

The chain has TRBV10-2 and TRBJ1-5; TRBD1 matches 7 bases. The V and J ends lost 8 bases and 5 bases, in that order; junction bases with no gene match: 12. Germline assignment: CDR1 WSHSY and CDR2 SAAADI. The CDR3 consists of 15 residues. The DNA for the CDR3 is TGCGCCAGCCGTCTGAGGCAGGGGGTTGATCAGCCCCAGCATTTT. This codes for CASRLRQGVDQPQHF.

The chain has TRBV7-2 and TRBJ2-5, with D perhaps TRBD1 (7 bases). The germline gives CDR1 SGHTA, CDR2 FQGNSA. The CDR3 sequence is 16 residues long. Trimming removed 5 bases from V and 4 bases from J, with 20 bases in between. DNA of the CDR3: TGTGCCAGCAGCCCCCGCCGGACAGGAGGGGGAGAGACCCAGTACTTC. Translating gives CASSPRRTGGGETQYF.

CDR3 sequence reads: CASSPADSNQPQHF. CDR3 nucleotide sequence: TGTGCCAGCTCACCCGCGGATAGCAATCAGCCCCAGCATTTT. This chain joins TRBV18 and TRBJ1-5; D not certain. Germline assignment: CDR1 KGHSH and CDR2 LQKENI. CDR3 size: 14 residues. The germline V and J ends were trimmed by 3 bases and 0 bases, with 6 bases remaining between them. The complete variable domain, with remaining parts taken from reference TRBV18 and TRBJ1-5, reads NAGVMQNPRHLVRRRGQEARLRCSPMKGHSHVYWYRQLPEEGLKFMVYLQKENIIDESGMPKERFSAEFPKEGPSILRIQQVVRGDSAAYFCASSPADSNQPQHFGDGTRLSIL.

The chain combines TRBV7-9 with TRBJ1-5; 7 nucleotides agree with TRBD1. The CDR3 consists of 17 residues. The trim removed 1 base at V and 6 bases at J, leaving 12 bases unmatched. The V gene's germline CDR1 is SEHNR and CDR2 FQNEAQ (reference sequence). The CDR3 spells CASSLEQGNVVGQPQHF. DNA of the CDR3: TGTGCCAGCAGCTTAGAACAGGGGAATGTAGTCGGTCAGCCCCAGCATTTT.

This chain links TRBV7-2 with TRBJ1-5; D is possibly TRBD1 (5 bases). The CDR3 length is 15 residues. The germline V gene encodes CDR1 SGHTA and CDR2 FQGNSA. V was cut by 5 bases and J by 3 bases, with 14 bases left in between. CDR3 protein: CASSTQVNLNQPQHF. The CDR3 DNA follows: TGTGCCAGCAGCACACAGGTGAATCTCAATCAGCCCCAGCATTTT.

In its sample, this clone was seen a few times. The gene calls are TRBV19 and TRBJ1-2, with 7 bases fitting TRBD1. The trim removed 5 bases at V and 4 bases at J, leaving 10 bases unmatched. This CDR3 comprises 15 residues. Germline CDR1 is LNHDA and CDR2 is SQIVND (reference sequence). This CDR3 is CASSARQGPIYGYTF. DNA of the CDR3: TGTGCCAGTAGTGCGAGACAGGGCCCAATCTATGGCTACACCTTC.

V usage is TRBV27 and J usage is TRBJ2-1; 11 bases are shared with TRBD2. Germline V gene sequence: CDR1 MNHEY, CDR2 SMNVEV (reference sequence). The V gene end was trimmed by 2 bases and the J gene end by 4 bases; junction bases not matched to a gene: 1. There are 15 residues in the CDR3. DNA of the CDR3: TGTGCCAGCAGTTTAACTAGCGGGGGATACAATGAGCAGTTCTTC. As protein: CASSLTSGGYNEQFF.

This clone was picked up one time. The V call is TRBV27, the J call TRBJ1-1; D is unresolved. CDR1 MNHEY and CDR2 SMNVEV come from the germline V gene (reference sequence). The CDR3 extends over 15 amino acids. V lost 3 bases, J lost 5 bases, and 16 bases lay in between. CDR3 bases: TGTGCCAGCAGTTTTTCTGCGATCCTCGGGACTGAAGCTTTCTTT. This encodes CASSFSAILGTEAFF.

This sequence joins TRBV27 and TRBJ1-2, with 8 bases matching TRBD1. Germline V gene lookup returns CDR1 MNHEY and CDR2 SMNVEV (reference sequence). CDR3 length equals 14 residues. Losses at the gene ends were 2 bases for V and 4 bases for J; bases not matched to a gene: 3. CDR3 protein: CASSLKQGAYGYTF. In DNA, the CDR3 is TGTGCCAGCAGTTTAAAGCAGGGGGCCTATGGCTACACCTTC.